The present entry profiles one T cell receptor (beta chain) with its context. This sample was taken from a study of glioma-infiltrating T cells. The iRepertoire nested amplicon-rescue multiplex PCR amplified TCR alpha and beta CDR3s from RNA. TCRdb re-derived calls from the multiplex PCR reads in MiXCR, one entry per CDR3 protein. The sample lists around 130,000 distinct CDR3 sequences; around 25% were seen once. Sequencing was performed on glioma tissue, nonneoplastic brain tissue, or PBMCs (not recorded which). The clonotype was recovered from a human donor with low-grade glioma or glioblastoma, undergoing nonglioma brain surgery, or in good health (not recorded which).

CDR3 in DNA: TGTGCCAGCAGACCAGCGGGGGGGTCCTACGAGCAGTACGTC. Amino acid sequence: CASRPAGGSYEQYV. The V and J genes are TRBV6-5 and TRBJ2-7, with 10 bases matching TRBD2. V lost 6 bases to trimming and J lost 1 base; unmatched junction nucleotides: 3. Germline V gene lookup returns CDR1 MNHEY and CDR2 SVGAGI. The CDR3 contains 14 residues.